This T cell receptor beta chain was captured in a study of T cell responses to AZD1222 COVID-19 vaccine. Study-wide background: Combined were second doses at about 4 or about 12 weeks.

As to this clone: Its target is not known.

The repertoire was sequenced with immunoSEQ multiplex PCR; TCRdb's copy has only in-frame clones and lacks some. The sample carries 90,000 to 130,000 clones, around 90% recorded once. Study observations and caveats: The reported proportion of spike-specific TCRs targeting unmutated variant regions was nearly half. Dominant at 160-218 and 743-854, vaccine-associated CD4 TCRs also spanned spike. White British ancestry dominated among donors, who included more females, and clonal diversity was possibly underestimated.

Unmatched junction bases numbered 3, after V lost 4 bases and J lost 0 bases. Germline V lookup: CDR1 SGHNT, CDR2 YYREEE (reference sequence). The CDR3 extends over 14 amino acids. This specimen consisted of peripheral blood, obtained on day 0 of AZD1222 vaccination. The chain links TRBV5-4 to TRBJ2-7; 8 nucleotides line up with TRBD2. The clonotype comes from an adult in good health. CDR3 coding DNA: TGTGCCAGCAGCAAAGCGGGGGACTCCTACGAGCAGTACTTC. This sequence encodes CASSKAGDSYEQYF.